This TCR beta chain appears in the sequencing data of a study of chemoradiotherapy in HPV16-positive cancers. Assay: immunoSEQ multiplex PCR; the TCRdb copy retains only in-frame clones and omits some. In the table there are approximately 30,000 clones, around 88% of which are singletons. The CDR3 is 18 residues long. CDR1 is SGHAT, CDR2 FQNNGV, per germline. V was clipped by 6 bases and J by 5 bases; unmatched bases: 18. This specimen was blood, taken from a patient who underwent chemoradiotherapy. The receptor's source is a human donor with HPV-associated anogenital cancer. This rearrangement joins TRBV11-2 to TRBJ2-5, with 10 bases fitting TRBD1. The CDR3: CASSSSRDRGLFWETQYF. CDR3 in DNA: TGTGCCAGCAGTTCATCCCGGGACAGGGGTTTATTCTGGGAGACCCAGTACTTC.